This TCR beta chain was identified in a study of T-cell memory formation after mild COVID-19. Study-wide context: Clusters were largely donor specific.

For this clonotype: Its antigen is unidentified.

The 5'RACE method, run with constant-segment primers, produced TCR alpha and TCR beta cDNA libraries (carrying sample barcodes and UMIs). TCRdb passed the 5' RACE reads through MiXCR, listing each CDR3 protein once. The sample contains roughly 560,000 distinct CDR3 sequences, around 21% of which appear only once. General study points: Clones that contracted from day 15 to 85 were balanced CD4/CD8, while later expanders leaned CD4+.

Germline V gives CDR1 SGHTA, CDR2 FQGTGA. This CDR3 contains 16 residues. Trimming stripped 3 bases from V and 2 bases from J, with 16 bases between. The material sequenced was PBMCs or a T cell subset sorted from them (not recorded which). The rearrangement uses TRBV7-3 and TRBJ1-1; perhaps TRBD1 as D (6 bases). The source is an adult woman who had mild COVID-19 (a few samples of this study predate the infection). Cell type and time point are not known. CDR3 nucleotides: TGTGCCAGCAGCTTCACCGGGACAAGGGGTAACACTGAAGCTTTCTTT. Residues: CASSFTGTRGNTEAFF.